One and the same sample provided the 17 T cell receptor beta chains below, sequenced in a study of shared clonotypes between healthy human individuals. Assay used: immunoSEQ multiplex PCR; TCRdb lists only in-frame clones, some missing. The repertoire holds some 1,900,000 clones, with around 96% as singletons. Selected positively for CCR7 and CD45RO-negative, naive CD8 cells excluded terminally differentiated effector memory CD45RA+ cells. What was sequenced was naive CD8+ T cells sorted from blood. These receptors came from a man between 18 and 29 years old in good health.

The chain combines TRBV7-9 with TRBJ2-3; 10 positions match TRBD1. CDR1 is SEHNR, CDR2 FQNEAQ, per germline (reference sequence). CDR3 length: 16 residues. Trimming took 2 bases from V and 6 from J; bases not matched to a gene: 8. The CDR3 spells CASSLLTGGAGDTQYF. The CDR3 bases are TGTGCCAGCAGCTTACTGACAGGGGGCGCAGGGGATACGCAGTATTTT.

This chain links TRBV30 with TRBJ2-1, with D perhaps matching TRBD2 (6 bases). The CDR3 is 14 residues long. Trimming shortened V by 6 bases and J by 0 bases, and 12 bases separated the two germline ends. CDR1 GTSNPN and CDR2 SVGIG come from the germline V gene (reference sequence). This CDR3 is CACSGLSSYNEQFF. The CDR3 coding sequence is TGTGCCTGTTCGGGACTTTCCTCCTACAATGAGCAGTTCTTC. The full variable domain, rest sourced from reference TRBV30 and TRBJ2-1, is SQTIHQWPATLVQPVGSPLSLECTVEGTSNPNLYWYRQAAGRGLQLLFYSVGIGQISSEVPQNLSASRPQDRQFILSSKKLLLSDSGFYLCACSGLSSYNEQFFGPGTRLTVL.

This clone was observed a single time. The J gene is TRBJ2-4, the V gene TRBV9; D gene ambiguous. V lost 3 bases and J lost 1, with 11 bases in between. This CDR3 is built from 15 residues. Germline V lookup: CDR1 SGDLS, CDR2 YYNGEE. The DNA for the CDR3 is TGTGCCAGCAGCGGTTTGCCTGGGGCCAAAAACATTCAGTACTTC. Translating it yields CASSGLPGAKNIQYF.

Only one count was recorded for this clone. CDR3 residues: CASSLLGSGDTEAFF. Here the CDR3 DNA reads TGTGCCAGCAGTTTACTGGGTTCCGGGGACACTGAAGCTTTCTTT. The chain joins TRBV27 to TRBJ1-1; D is undetermined. The CDR3 runs 15 residues. Germline-derived CDR1 and CDR2 are MNHEY and SMNVEV (reference sequence). V was shortened by 2 bases and J by 3 bases, with 13 bases between the two germline ends.

This clone was observed a single time. The V gene is TRBV29-1, the J gene TRBJ2-3; perhaps TRBD1 as D (6 bases). Germline-derived CDR1 and CDR2 are SQVTM and ANQGSEA. V dropped 6 bases and J dropped 2 bases, with 15 bases sitting between them. There are 14 residues in the CDR3. The CDR3 sequence is CSVGTLGLTDTQYF. The CDR3 nucleotides are TGCAGCGTGGGGACATTAGGCCTCACAGATACGCAGTATTTT.

The gene calls are TRBV6-5 and TRBJ2-7; a possible D gene is TRBD1 (6 bases). The V and J ends lost 5 bases and 2 bases respectively, with 10 bases between them. This CDR3 spans 13 amino acids. The V gene's germline CDR1 is MNHEY and CDR2 SVGAGI. This CDR3 reads CASSHQGPYEQYF. Here the CDR3 DNA reads TGTGCCAGCAGTCACCAGGGGCCCTACGAGCAGTACTTC.

V is TRBV30 and J is TRBJ1-3, with a tentative D call TRBD1 (5 bases). CDR3 size: 15 residues. In germline, CDR1 is GTSNPN, CDR2 SVGIG (reference sequence). V lost 2 bases to trimming and J lost 10 bases, with 21 bases between them. CDR3 DNA sequence: TGTGCCTGGAGTACCGGATTGGGGGACGGCGGGACCATATATTTT. It yields the protein CAWSTGLGDGGTIYF.

As regards this clone: This specimen includes other DNA sequences encoding the same CDR3. This chain uses TRBV6-1 with TRBJ2-7; no clear D. V dropped 5 bases and J dropped 3 bases, with 8 bases sitting between them. CDR1 is MNHNS and CDR2 is SASEGT in the germline V gene. The CDR3 length is 12 residues. CDR3 sequence: CASSPTGYEQYF. The CDR3, as DNA: TGTGCCAGCAGTCCAACGGGCTACGAGCAGTACTTC.

V usage is TRBV12-5 and J usage is TRBJ1-4; D call uncertain. V was pared by 7 bases and J by 8 bases, with 17 bases between. The CDR3 consists of 14 residues. The germline V gene encodes CDR1 LGHNT and CDR2 FRNRAP. CDR3 coding DNA: TGTGCTAGTGCTCTCAGTCCTTTGGGGGAAAAACTGTTTTTT. Protein sequence: CASALSPLGEKLFF. Filled out from reference TRBV12-5 and TRBJ1-4, the complete variable domain reads DARVTQTPRHKVTEMGQEVTMRCQPILGHNTVFWYRQTMMQGLELLAYFRNRAPLDDSGMPKDRFSAEMPDATLATLKIQPSEPRDSAVYFCASALSPLGEKLFFGSGTQLSVL.

The chain couples TRBV6-1 to TRBJ2-5; possible D gene TRBD2, 6 bases. This CDR3 contains 14 residues. V dropped 2 bases and J dropped 3 bases, with 10 bases sitting between them. CDR1 is MNHNS and CDR2 is SASEGT in the germline V gene. The CDR3 spells CASSETGGKETQYF. In DNA form, the CDR3 reads TGTGCCAGCAGTGAAACGGGCGGGAAAGAGACCCAGTACTTC.

The chain is built from TRBV5-6 and TRBJ2-7; D unresolved. The CDR3 loop spans 17 amino acids. V was clipped by 2 bases and J by 4 bases, with 22 bases between them. Germline V gene sequence: CDR1 SGHDT, CDR2 YYEEEE. DNA of the CDR3: TGTGCCAGCAGCTTTGGAAGTTTGGCGCCGGATTTGTACGAGCAGTACTTC. This gives the protein CASSFGSLAPDLYEQYF.

Concerning this clone: Other DNA sequences from this sample encode an identical CDR3 as well. The CDR3 nucleotides are TGTGCCAGCAGCGCCGGGGGATCCAATGAGCAGTTCTTC. Translating gives CASSAGGSNEQFF. J is TRBJ2-1 and V is TRBV9, with D possibly being TRBD2 (6 bases). The V gene lost 3 bases and the J gene lost 6 bases, with 10 bases spanning the gap. Germline CDR1 reads SGDLS; CDR2 reads YYNGEE. The CDR3 is 13 amino acids.

With respect to this clone: Within the sample, other DNA sequences also encode this same CDR3. The chain is built from TRBV4-2 and TRBJ2-7; D might be TRBD2 (5 bases). Deletions cut 0 bases from V and 1 base from J, with 7 bases between. This CDR3 has 14 residues. Germline V gene sequence: CDR1 LGHNA, CDR2 YNFKEQ. The CDR3 is CASSQDRGSYEQYF. CDR3 DNA: TGTGCCAGCAGCCAAGATCGCGGGTCCTACGAGCAGTACTTC.

Only one count was recorded for this clone. The chain couples TRBV5-5 to TRBJ2-2; 7 bases are shared with TRBD1. Germline V gene sequence: CDR1 SGHKS, CDR2 YYEKEE (reference sequence). The length of the CDR3 is 15 residues. V gave up 4 bases and J gave up 5 bases; unmatched junction bases: 8. CDR3 sequence: CASSPRTGGTGELFF. The CDR3 bases are TGTGCCAGCAGCCCTCGGACAGGAGGTACCGGGGAGCTGTTTTTT.

Comments on this clone: A read error may account for a junction end that differs from germline. This chain joins TRBV7-7 and TRBJ2-2; 11 nucleotides agree with TRBD1. Germline CDR1 reads SSHAT; CDR2 reads FNYEAQ (reference sequence). There are 15 residues in the CDR3. CDR3 protein: CASSPDRGRVGELFF. In nucleotides, the CDR3 is TGTGCTAGCAGCCCGGACAGGGGGCGCGTCGGGGAGCTGTTTTTT.

V gene TRBV4-1 combines with J gene TRBJ2-7; D unresolved. The CDR3 has 14 residues. With 2 bases removed from V and 3 bases from J, the gap between germline ends came to 11 bases. Germline V gene lookup returns CDR1 MGHRA and CDR2 YSYEKL. CDR3 protein: CASSQNMGNYEQYF. The DNA of the CDR3 is TGCGCCAGCAGCCAAAATATGGGGAACTACGAGCAGTACTTC.

This rearrangement joins TRBV28 to TRBJ1-1; D perhaps matches TRBD1 (5 bases). Deletions cut 5 bases from V and 4 bases from J, with 14 bases between. There are 14 residues in the CDR3. Germline loops: CDR1 MDHEN, CDR2 SYDVKM. Here the CDR3 DNA reads TGTGCCAGCAGTCCGACAGACTCCTTCACTGAAGCTTTCTTT. It yields the protein CASSPTDSFTEAFF.